This TCR beta chain was identified during a study of cytomegalovirus exposure and HLA in healthy donors. CDR1 SGHTA and CDR2 FQGNSA come from the germline V gene. CDR3 size: 14 residues. Unmatched junction bases numbered 1, after V lost 3 bases and J lost 6 bases. PCR primers comprised 60 Vbeta and 13 Jbeta primers. Repertoires were generated with immunoSEQ multiplex PCR, while TCRdb's copy carries only in-frame clones and drops some. The sample lists more than 95,000 clones, 75% to 85% occurring once. The TCR sequence derives from a woman aged 50 to 60 in good health and CMV-seropositive. The V and J genes are TRBV7-2 and TRBJ2-3; 12 bases map to TRBD2. Material: PBMCs. As DNA, the CDR3 is TGTGCCAGCAGCTTCGGGACTAGCGGGGATACGCAGTATTTT. It encodes CASSFGTSGDTQYF.